Listed here are 25 T cell receptor beta chains from one sample, sequenced in a study of early T cells in non-severe SARS-CoV-2 infection. TCRdb processed the 5' RACE reads anew with MiXCR; each CDR3 protein has one entry. Seen here are 65,000 to 95,000 distinct CDR3 sequences, about a sixth observed once, and the top ten hold about 3%. Sequencing was done on a sample of whole blood. These receptor sequences come from an adult who was a healthcare worker with PCR-confirmed SARS-CoV-2 infection or an uninfected control (not recorded which).

This clonotype was seen a few times. The DNA for the CDR3 is TGTGCCAGCAGCCAAGTAGCTGGGACAGGGGGCTACAAACTTCAAGAGACCCAGTACTTC. Protein sequence: CASSQVAGTGGYKLQETQYF. The chain combines TRBV4-2 with TRBJ2-5; 12 bases are a match to TRBD1. V was pared by 1 base and J by 2 bases, with 14 bases of the junction left unmatched. CDR3 length equals 20 residues. Germline lookup yields CDR1 LGHNA and CDR2 YNFKEQ.

This clonotype was picked up a small number of times. The chain couples TRBV3-1 to TRBJ2-7, with no clear D. Deletions cut 1 base from V and 0 bases from J, with 10 bases between. The length of the CDR3 is 15 residues. Germline lookup yields CDR1 LGHDT and CDR2 YNNKEL (reference sequence). CDR3 sequence: CASSQGPSSSYEQYF. The CDR3 DNA sequence: TGTGCCAGCAGCCAAGGGCCCAGCAGCTCCTACGAGCAGTACTTC.

This sequence joins TRBV7-8 and TRBJ1-1; 7 bases map to TRBD1. The J segment lost 0 bases and the V segment lost 4 bases, leaving 5 bases of the junction unmatched. Germline CDR1 is SGHVS and CDR2 is FQNEAQ. The CDR3 runs to 15 residues. The CDR3 region has the DNA TGTGCCAGCAGCTCTACGACAGGGCTGAACACTGAAGCTTTCTTT. Translating gives CASSSTTGLNTEAFF.

V usage is TRBV25-1 and J usage is TRBJ2-5, with 8 bases matching TRBD2. Per the germline V gene, CDR1 is MGHDK and CDR2 is SYGVNS. The length of the CDR3 is 15 residues. The V gene end was trimmed by 3 bases and the J gene end by 5 bases; junction bases not matched to a gene: 8. CDR3 residues: CASSEDGRADETQYF. Here the CDR3 DNA reads TGTGCCAGCAGTGAGGACGGGAGGGCCGATGAGACCCAGTACTTC.

CDR3 DNA sequence: TGTGCCAGCTTAGCGGGGGGGCCTGTAACACAAGAGACCCAGTACTTC. Protein product: CASLAGGPVTQETQYF. The V call is TRBV6-2 or TRBV6-3, the J call TRBJ2-5; 11 bases agree with TRBD2. V was pared by 8 bases and J by 2 bases, with 10 bases of the junction left unmatched. The germline V gene has CDR1 MNHEY and CDR2 SVGEGT. This CDR3 comprises 16 residues.

This clonotype was observed a few times. This chain joins TRBV19 and TRBJ2-3, with D possibly being TRBD1 (5 bases). V was clipped by 5 bases and J by 2 bases, with 8 bases between them. Germline values: CDR1 LNHDA, CDR2 SQIVND (reference sequence). This CDR3 spans 13 amino acids. The CDR3 nucleotides read TGTGCCAGTAGTTGGACAACCACAGATACGCAGTATTTT. It yields the protein CASSWTTTDTQYF.

This clonotype showed up just a few times. The J gene is TRBJ1-5, the V gene TRBV28; weak D call: TRBD1 (6 bases). The CDR3 covers 16 residues. V was pared by 3 bases and J by 1 base, with 13 bases between. CDR1 and CDR2 from the germline V gene are MDHEN and SYDVKM. CDR3 sequence (DNA): TGTGCCAGCAGTTTGCAGGGGAAAGGGAGCAATCAGCCCCAGCATTTT. Its translation: CASSLQGKGSNQPQHF.

The chain is built from TRBV6-5 and TRBJ2-7; the match to TRBD1 covers 7 bases. Germline V gene lookup returns CDR1 MNHEY and CDR2 SVGAGI. With 4 bases clipped from V and 13 bases from J, the junction kept 19 bases outside the gene matches. The CDR3 sequence is 15 residues long. CDR3 sequence (DNA): TGTGCCAGCAGTTCCACCCGACAGGGCCCAAGGGTTCGATACTTC. Amino acids: CASSSTRQGPRVRYF.

This chain uses TRBV2 with TRBJ1-1; D not resolved. Trimming removed 1 base from V and 4 bases from J, with 16 bases in between. The CDR3 has 16 residues. Germline values: CDR1 SNHLY, CDR2 FYNNEI. The CDR3 region is CASSEGQPRRGTEAFF. Here the CDR3 DNA reads TGTGCCAGCAGTGAAGGGCAGCCCCGTCGCGGCACTGAAGCTTTCTTT.

J is TRBJ2-7 and V is TRBV10-1; D possibly uses TRBD1 or TRBD2 (5 bases each). The CDR3 loop spans 13 amino acids. V lost 3 bases and J 7 bases, leaving 13 bases between the germline ends. The V gene's germline CDR1 is WNHNN and CDR2 SYGVQD (reference sequence). The DNA for the CDR3 is TGCGCCAGCAGTGATCCGGGGCGCTGGGAGCAGTACTTC. Protein sequence: CASSDPGRWEQYF.

This clonotype has a handful of counts. The CDR3 DNA follows: TGTGCCAGCAGCTTGGAACTAGTTAGGGAGCAGTACTTC. It translates to CASSLELVREQYF. V and J are TRBV7-2 and TRBJ2-7, with a weak D call TRBD2 (5 bases). There are 13 residues in the CDR3. The V and J ends lost 3 bases and 7 bases respectively, with 13 bases between them. Germline values: CDR1 SGHTA, CDR2 FQGNSA.

This clonotype was seen a few times. The chain joins TRBV12-3 or TRBV12-4 to TRBJ1-2, with D unresolved. The CDR3 loop spans 11 amino acids. V was cut by 3 bases and J by 1 base, with 0 bases left in between. The CDR3 bases are TGTGCCAGCAGTTTTAACTATGGCTACACCTTC. It codes for CASSFNYGYTF.

The V call is TRBV28, the J call TRBJ2-3; 7 bases are a match to TRBD1. In germline, CDR1 is MDHEN, CDR2 SYDVKM. This CDR3 region has 16 residues. J lost 0 bases, V lost 5 bases, and 8 bases had no gene match. In nucleotides, the CDR3 is TGTGCCAGCAGTCTCCGGGACAGTACTAGCACAGATACGCAGTATTTT. Translating gives CASSLRDSTSTDTQYF.

The V and J genes are TRBV19 and TRBJ2-5; D possibly matches TRBD1 or TRBD2 (6 bases each). Germline assignment: CDR1 LNHDA and CDR2 SQIVND (reference sequence). The V and J ends lost 5 bases and 5 bases respectively, with 15 bases between them. The CDR3 is 14 amino acids. The CDR3 region is CASSQQGRGETQYF. The CDR3, as DNA: TGTGCCAGTAGTCAACAGGGCCGGGGGGAGACCCAGTACTTC. The whole variable domain, remainder taken from reference TRBV19 and TRBJ2-5, is DGGITQSPKYLFRKEGQNVTLSCEQNLNHDAMYWYRQDPGQGLRLIYYSQIVNDFQKGDIAEGYSVSREKKESFPLTVTSAQKNPTAFYLCASSQQGRGETQYFGPGTRLLVL.

There are a few counts of this clonotype. The chain carries TRBV18 and TRBJ2-1; the D gene is possibly TRBD2 (5 bases). The V gene lost 5 bases and the J gene lost 0 bases, with 11 bases spanning the gap. Germline V lookup: CDR1 KGHSH, CDR2 LQKENI. CDR3 length: 15 amino acids. In DNA form, the CDR3 reads TGTGCCAGCTCATCAGGACTTCGCTCCTACAATGAGCAGTTCTTC. This sequence encodes CASSSGLRSYNEQFF.

This clonotype showed up just a few times. This rearrangement joins TRBV5-5 to TRBJ2-5; TRBD1 agrees at 7 bases. Germline trimming cut 4 bases from V and 4 bases from J; bases unmatched to any gene: 7. CDR1 and CDR2 from the germline V gene are SGHKS and YYEKEE (reference sequence). The CDR3 totals 14 residues. As DNA, the CDR3 is TGTGCCAGCAGCCCCGACAGGGTCGGAGAGACCCAGTACTTC. Translated, it gives CASSPDRVGETQYF.

In this sample, this clonotype turned up a few times. The V gene is TRBV30, the J gene TRBJ1-2; D is unclear. Germline CDR1 is GTSNPN and CDR2 is SVGIG (reference sequence). This CDR3 spans 11 amino acids. V shed 2 bases and J shed 8 bases, with 9 bases lying between them. CDR3 in DNA: TGTGCCTGGAGTTCTTCGGAGGGCTACACCTTC. Encoded protein: CAWSSSEGYTF.

This clonotype was detected once. J is TRBJ2-1 and V is TRBV20-1, with D tentatively TRBD2 (5 bases). The CDR3 runs to 13 residues. V gave up 4 bases and J gave up 3 bases, with 10 bases separating them. The germline V gene encodes CDR1 DFQATT and CDR2 SNEGSKA (reference sequence). The DNA for the CDR3 is TGCAGTGCTACCGCGGACTTCTACAATGAGCAGTTCTTC. Encoded protein: CSATADFYNEQFF.

This clonotype appeared a few times. The chain combines TRBV20-1 with TRBJ1-5; D is uncertain. V lost 4 bases and J 11 bases, leaving 12 bases between the germline ends. The CDR3 is made up of 11 amino acids. The germline CDR1 and CDR2 sequences are DFQATT and SNEGSKA (reference sequence). DNA of the CDR3: TGCAGTGCTAACGCCGCAACGGCCCAGCATTTT. Protein sequence: CSANAATAQHF.

The sample holds a few counts of this clonotype. The J gene is TRBJ1-5, the V gene TRBV2; D is perhaps TRBD1 (6 bases). V was trimmed by 6 bases and J by 4 bases, leaving 13 bases between them. The germline V gene has CDR1 SNHLY and CDR2 FYNNEI. CDR3 size: 14 residues. The CDR3 DNA reads TGTGCCAGCAGCCCCGGACAGAATAATCAGCCCCAGCATTTT. It yields the protein CASSPGQNNQPQHF.

This clonotype has just a few counts. V and J are TRBV5-6 and TRBJ2-3, with 7 bases fitting TRBD2. Germline-derived CDR1 and CDR2 are SGHDT and YYEEEE. This CDR3 spans 15 amino acids. J gave up 3 bases and V 0 bases, and 4 bases lay outside the gene matches. CDR3 region: CASSLVGEGTDTQYF. DNA for the CDR3: TGTGCCAGCAGCTTGGTGGGGGAGGGAACAGATACGCAGTATTTT.

V gene TRBV28 combines with J gene TRBJ2-1, with TRBD2 matching 11 bases. The CDR3 has 15 amino acids. V shed 7 bases, J shed 0 bases, and the junction held 2 bases outside the gene matches. Germline V gene lookup returns CDR1 MDHEN and CDR2 SYDVKM. The CDR3 sequence is CASISGGDSYNEQFF. CDR3 bases: TGTGCCAGCATTAGCGGGGGGGACTCCTACAATGAGCAGTTCTTC.

The chain couples TRBV6-5 to TRBJ1-1; possible D gene TRBD1, 6 bases. Deletions cut 0 bases from V and 6 bases from J, with 11 bases between. The CDR3 spans 14 residues. Germline lookup yields CDR1 MNHEY and CDR2 SVGAGI. The CDR3 coding sequence is TGTGCCAGCAGTTACTCGGAACGGACAGCTGAAGCTTTCTTT. It specifies CASSYSERTAEAFF.

This clonotype was counted between two and nine times. V is TRBV6-1 and J is TRBJ2-4; TRBD2 matches 11 bases. Germline assignment: CDR1 MNHNS and CDR2 SASEGT. The CDR3 runs to 17 residues. Trimming removed 6 bases from V and 0 bases from J; junction bases left unmatched: 7. DNA for the CDR3: TGTGCCAGCAGAGCTAGCGGGGGGTCCTTAGCCAAAAACATTCAGTACTTC. It yields the protein CASRASGGSLAKNIQYF.

The gene calls are TRBV24-1 and TRBJ2-3; perhaps TRBD2 as D (5 bases). The ends were cut back, 4 bases at V and 6 bases at J, with 19 bases in the middle. There are 16 residues in the CDR3. Germline CDR1 is KGHDR and CDR2 is SFDVKD. The CDR3 DNA sequence: TGTGCCACCAGTGACAAGCCCCGCGGGCGAGGTGATACGCAGTATTTT. Translating it yields CATSDKPRGRGDTQYF.